This TCR beta chain is from a study of blood T cell repertoires in COVID-19. Assay used: immunoSEQ multiplex PCR; TCRdb lists only in-frame clones, some missing. The repertoire includes over 250,000 clones, more than 75% of them detected once, and around 2% sits in the top ten. Per germline, CDR1 GTSNPN and CDR2 SVGIG (reference sequence). V was trimmed by 2 bases and J by 0 bases, leaving 5 bases between them. The CDR3 consists of 13 residues. Note on this clone: The same CDR3 also results from other DNA sequences found in this sample.

The rearrangement joins TRBV30 to TRBJ2-1; D is undetermined. The receptor comes from an older woman in a cohort exposed to, infected with or recovered from COVID-19 (not recorded which). The sample taken for sequencing was PBMCs or T cells enriched from blood (not recorded which). CDR3 DNA sequence: TGTGCCTGGAGTCCGAGCTCCTACAATGAGCAGTTCTTC. Amino acids: CAWSPSSYNEQFF.